This T cell receptor beta chain was recovered during a study of T cell repertoires in cytomegalovirus infection. Turning to the study itself: HLA-B-restricted CMV epitopes that are well studied, plus recently identified HLA-C-restricted ones, were used by the study. It was the public TCR beta signatures that indicated both CMV infection and matching HLA type. Study outcomes and limitations: The ex vivo response was dominated by HLA-C-restricted CMV-specific TCR beta clonotypes. Frequencies of public TCR beta families were cumulated, and this identified carriers of CMV plus the relevant HLA.

The CDR3 runs 15 residues. The germline V and J ends were trimmed by 5 bases and 0 bases, with 11 bases remaining between them. This clonotype came up a few times. What it binds is unknown. One entry per CDR3 protein, called by TCRdb with MiXCR from the reads. The data contain about half a million distinct CDR3 sequences, about 33% of them singletons. The chain links TRBV12-3 or TRBV12-4 to TRBJ1-3; no clear D gene. This clonotype was sampled from a human donor in good health (CMV status not recorded). Some clones in this sample may be carry-over from other donors' samples. The input for sequencing was cultured PBMCs, taken from culture after CMV antigen stimulation. The CDR3 spells CASSPVASSGNTIYF. CDR3 in DNA: TGTGCCAGCAGTCCCGTCGCAAGCTCTGGAAACACCATATATTTT.